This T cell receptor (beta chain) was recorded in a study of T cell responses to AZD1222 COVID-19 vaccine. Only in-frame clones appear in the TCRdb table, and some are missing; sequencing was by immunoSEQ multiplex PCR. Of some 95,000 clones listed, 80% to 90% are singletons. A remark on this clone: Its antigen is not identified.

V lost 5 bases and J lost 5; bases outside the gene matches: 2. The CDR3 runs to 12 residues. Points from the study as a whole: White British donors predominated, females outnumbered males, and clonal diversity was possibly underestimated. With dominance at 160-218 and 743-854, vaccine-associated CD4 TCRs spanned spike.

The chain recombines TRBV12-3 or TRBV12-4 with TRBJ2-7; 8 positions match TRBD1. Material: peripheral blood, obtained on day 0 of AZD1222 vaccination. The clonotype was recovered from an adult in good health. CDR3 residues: CASSRQGNEQYF. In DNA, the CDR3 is TGTGCCAGCAGTCGACAGGGGAACGAGCAGTACTTC.